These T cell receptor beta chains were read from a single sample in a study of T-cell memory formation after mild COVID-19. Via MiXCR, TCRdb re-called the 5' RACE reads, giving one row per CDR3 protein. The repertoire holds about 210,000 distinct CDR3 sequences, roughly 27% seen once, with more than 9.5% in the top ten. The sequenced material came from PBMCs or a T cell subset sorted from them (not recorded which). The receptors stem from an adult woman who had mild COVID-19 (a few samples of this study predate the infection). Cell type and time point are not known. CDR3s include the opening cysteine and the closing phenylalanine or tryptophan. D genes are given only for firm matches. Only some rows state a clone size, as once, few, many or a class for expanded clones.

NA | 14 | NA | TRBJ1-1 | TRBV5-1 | TGCGCCAGCAGCGAGCGACGGGGGAACACTGAAGCTTTCTTT | CASSERRGNTEAFF
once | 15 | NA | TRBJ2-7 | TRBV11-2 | TGTGCCAGCAGCGCGAGAGGAGGTAGCTCCTACGAGCAGTACTTC | CASSARGGSSYEQYF
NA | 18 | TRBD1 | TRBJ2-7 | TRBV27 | TGTGCCAGCAGTTTATCGTTGATAGACAGGGGGCCCGCCTACGAGCAGTACTTC | CASSLSLIDRGPAYEQYF
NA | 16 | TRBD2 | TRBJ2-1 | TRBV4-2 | TGTGCCAGCAGCCAAGAAGCGGGGCCTCCAATGAATGAGCAGTTCTTC | CASSQEAGPPMNEQFF
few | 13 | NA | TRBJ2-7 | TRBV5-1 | TGCGCCAGCAGCTTGCGCCTAAGGGGGGAGCAGTACTTC | CASSLRLRGEQYF
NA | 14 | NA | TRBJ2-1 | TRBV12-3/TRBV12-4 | TGTGCCAGCAGTGTTGTACGGATCGCCGAGGAGCAGTTCTTC | CASSVVRIAEEQFF
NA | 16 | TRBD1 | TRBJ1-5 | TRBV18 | TGTGCCAGCTCCCACCGGACAGGGAATAGCAATCAGCCCCAGCATTTT | CASSHRTGNSNQPQHF
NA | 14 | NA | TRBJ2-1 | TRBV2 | TGTGCCAGCAGGGGACTCCAGGGGAACAATGAGCAGTTCTTC | CASRGLQGNNEQFF
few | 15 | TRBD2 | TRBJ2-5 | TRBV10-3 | TGTGCCATCAGTGAACCGGGACTAGCTGGAGAGACCCAGTACTTC | CAISEPGLAGETQYF
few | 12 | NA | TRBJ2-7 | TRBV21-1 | TGTGCCACGGAAGAAGCGGGCTACGAGCAGTACTTC | CATEEAGYEQYF
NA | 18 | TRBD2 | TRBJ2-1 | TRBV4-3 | TGCGCCAGCAGCCAAAGGATCTCTGGCGGGAGAGCCTACAATGAGCAGTTCTTC | CASSQRISGGRAYNEQFF
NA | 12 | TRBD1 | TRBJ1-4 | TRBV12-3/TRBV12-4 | TGTGCCAGCAGGGGACAGCTCGAAAAACTGTTTTTT | CASRGQLEKLFF
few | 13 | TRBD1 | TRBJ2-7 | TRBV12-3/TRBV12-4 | TGTGCCAGCAGTGGGACAGGGGTTTACGAGCAGTACTTC | CASSGTGVYEQYF
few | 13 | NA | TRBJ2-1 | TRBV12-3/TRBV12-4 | TGTGCCAGCAGTTTGTTGGGTACATCTGAGCAGTTCTTC | CASSLLGTSEQFF
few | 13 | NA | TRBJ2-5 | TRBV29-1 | TGCAGCGTTACCACAGGGGCGGGGGAGACCCAGTACTTC | CSVTTGAGETQYF
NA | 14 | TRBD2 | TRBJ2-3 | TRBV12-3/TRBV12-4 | TGTGCCAGCAGTTTAGTCGCGGGGGGACATACGCAGTATTTT | CASSLVAGGHTQYF
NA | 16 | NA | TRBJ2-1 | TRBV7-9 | TGTGCCAGCAGCTTAGTCCCGGGGGCTCGTTCCAATGAGCAGTTCTTC | CASSLVPGARSNEQFF
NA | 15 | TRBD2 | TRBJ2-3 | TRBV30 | TGTGCCTGGAGGGCCGCGGGAGTCTTCCCAGATACGCAGTATTTT | CAWRAAGVFPDTQYF
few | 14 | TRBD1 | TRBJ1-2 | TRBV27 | TGTGCCAGCAGTTTTATGGGACAGGGCTATGGCTACACCTTC | CASSFMGQGYGYTF
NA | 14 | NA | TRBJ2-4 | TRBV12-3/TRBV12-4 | TGTGCCAGCAGCCATGGACTGGACCCGAACATTCAGTACTTC | CASSHGLDPNIQYF
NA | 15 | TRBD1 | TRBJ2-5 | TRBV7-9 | TGTGCCAGCAGCTTATGGGCAGGGGGTATGGAGACCCAGTACTTC | CASSLWAGGMETQYF
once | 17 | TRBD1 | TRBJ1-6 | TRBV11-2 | TGTGCCAGCAGCCGGACCGGGACAGCAGAGTATAATTCACCCCTCCACTTT | CASSRTGTAEYNSPLHF
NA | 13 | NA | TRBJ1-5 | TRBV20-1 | TGCAGTGCTCACCGGGACAGCAATCAGCCCCAGCATTTT | CSAHRDSNQPQHF
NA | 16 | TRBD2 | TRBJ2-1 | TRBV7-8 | TGTGCCAGCAGCGTAGGGGTAGCGGGGCCCTACAATGAGCAGTTCTTC | CASSVGVAGPYNEQFF
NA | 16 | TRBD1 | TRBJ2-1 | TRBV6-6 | TGTGCCAGCAGCTACCCCCGGGACAGGGGGACACCTGAGCAGTTCTTC | CASSYPRDRGTPEQFF
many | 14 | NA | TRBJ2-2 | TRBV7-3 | TGTGCCAGCAGCTTAAACGCGGTCACCGGGGAGCTGTTTTTT | CASSLNAVTGELFF
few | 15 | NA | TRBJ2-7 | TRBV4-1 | TGCGCCAGCAGCCAAGGGTCAGATAGCTCCTACGAGCAGTACTTC | CASSQGSDSSYEQYF
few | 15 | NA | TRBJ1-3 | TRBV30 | TGTGCCTGGAGTGGCCGGATTACTGCTGGAAACACCATATATTTT | CAWSGRITAGNTIYF
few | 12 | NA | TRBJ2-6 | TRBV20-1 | TGCAGTGCCATCCGGGGGGCCAACGTCCTGACTTTC | CSAIRGANVLTF
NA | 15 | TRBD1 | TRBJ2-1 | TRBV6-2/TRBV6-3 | TGTGCCAGCAGTTACGGGACAGGGGGCTACAATGAGCAGTTCTTC | CASSYGTGGYNEQFF
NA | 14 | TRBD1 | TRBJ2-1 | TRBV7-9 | TGTGCCAGCAGCTTGGGACAGTCCTACAATGAGCAGTTCTTC | CASSLGQSYNEQFF
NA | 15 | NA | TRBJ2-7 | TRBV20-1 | TGCAGTGCAGCCGGGCGAACCAATGACTTCTACGAGCAGTACTTC | CSAAGRTNDFYEQYF
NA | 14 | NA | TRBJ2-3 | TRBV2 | TGTGCCAGCAGTGAAGCGGGTTACCTCGATACGCAGTATTTT | CASSEAGYLDTQYF
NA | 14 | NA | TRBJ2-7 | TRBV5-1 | TGCGCCAGCAGCTTGGGGGCAGGGGCTATGGTGCAGTACTTC | CASSLGAGAMVQYF
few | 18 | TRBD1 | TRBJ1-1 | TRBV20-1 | TGCAGTGCTAGAGATCGGAGGGACAGGGTTGGCGTGAACACTGAAGCTTTCTTT | CSARDRRDRVGVNTEAFF
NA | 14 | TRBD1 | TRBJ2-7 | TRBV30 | TGTGCCTGGAGACGACAGGGGGCATCCTACGAGCAGTACTTC | CAWRRQGASYEQYF
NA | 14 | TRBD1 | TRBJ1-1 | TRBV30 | TGTGCCTGGACCTCCGGGACAGCTAACACTGAAGCTTTCTTT | CAWTSGTANTEAFF
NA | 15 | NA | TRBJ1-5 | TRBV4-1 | TGCGCCAGCAGCCAGGACTGGAATAGCAATCAGCCCCAGCATTTT | CASSQDWNSNQPQHF
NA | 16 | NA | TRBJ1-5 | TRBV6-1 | TGTGCCAGCAGTGAATTAGAGGCCTATAGCAATCAGCCCCAGCATTTT | CASSELEAYSNQPQHF
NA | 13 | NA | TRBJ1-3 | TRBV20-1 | TGCAGTGCTAGTGGGCCGACTGGAAACACCATATATTTT | CSASGPTGNTIYF
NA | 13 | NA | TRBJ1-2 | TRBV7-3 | TGTGCCAGCAGCTTAGAGGGGTTCGGAGGCTACACCTTC | CASSLEGFGGYTF
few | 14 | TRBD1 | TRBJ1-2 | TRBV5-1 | TGCGCCAGCAGCCTCCCGGGACAGACCTATGGCTACACCTTC | CASSLPGQTYGYTF
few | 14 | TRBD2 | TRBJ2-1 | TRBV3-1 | TGTGCCAGCAGCCCCAGCGGGGGGGGCAATGAGCAGTTCTTC | CASSPSGGGNEQFF
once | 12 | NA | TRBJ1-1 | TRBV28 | TGTGCCAGCAGTTTCTCAGAAACTGAAGCTTTCTTT | CASSFSETEAFF
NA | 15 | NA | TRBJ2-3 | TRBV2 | TGTGCCAGCAGCCCCGGGACGGGCGGGTCAGATACGCAGTATTTT | CASSPGTGGSDTQYF
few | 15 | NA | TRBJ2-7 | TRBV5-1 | TGCGCCAGCAGCTTCGAGCTGAGAAGCTCCTACGAGCAGTACTTC | CASSFELRSSYEQYF
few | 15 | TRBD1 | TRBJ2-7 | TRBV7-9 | TGTGCCAGCACAATATCGGGACAGGACCAATACGAGCAGTACTTC | CASTISGQDQYEQYF
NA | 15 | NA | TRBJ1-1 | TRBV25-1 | TGTGCCAGCAGTGAATACGGAGTCTTGAACACTGAAGCTTTCTTT | CASSEYGVLNTEAFF
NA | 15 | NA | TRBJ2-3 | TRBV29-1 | TGCAGCGTTGAGGGGGCAGAACCTTGGATAGATACGCAGTATTTT | CSVEGAEPWIDTQYF
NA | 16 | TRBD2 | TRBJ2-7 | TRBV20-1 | TGCAGTGCTGGGAAGACTACTAGCGGGATTACCTACGAGCAGTACTTC | CSAGKTTSGITYEQYF
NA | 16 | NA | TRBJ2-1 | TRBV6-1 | TGTGCCAGCAGTGAATGGGGGGCGCGAAGGGACAATGAGCAGTTCTTC | CASSEWGARRDNEQFF
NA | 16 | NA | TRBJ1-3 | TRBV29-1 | TGCAGCGTTGAAAAAGACAGGAGTCGGTCTGGAAACACCATATATTTT | CSVEKDRSRSGNTIYF
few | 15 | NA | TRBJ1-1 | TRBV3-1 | TGTGCCAGCAGTCATCGGGACACCATGAACACTGAAGCTTTCTTT | CASSHRDTMNTEAFF
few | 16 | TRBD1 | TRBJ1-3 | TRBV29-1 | TGCAGCGTTGAACACCGACAGGGTCTATCTGGAAACACCATATATTTT | CSVEHRQGLSGNTIYF
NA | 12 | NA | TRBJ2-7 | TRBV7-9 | TGTGCCAGCAGCCCGTCAGTCTACGAGCAGTACTTC | CASSPSVYEQYF